This is a list of T cell receptor beta chains from one sample in a study of technical replicates of blood from several donors. This table comes from immunoSEQ multiplex PCR, and its TCRdb copy is limited to in-frame clones, with some not included. The table shows about 80,000 clones, with roughly nine tenths occurring only once. The specimen sequenced was T cells isolated from PBMCs. The receptors shown here come from a human donor in good health. Both conserved end residues are part of each CDR3. Each record gives: clone size, V gene, CDR3 length, D gene, J gene, CDR3 protein, CDR3 DNA. D genes are given only for firm matches. Where a row states a size, it is once, few, many or the class of an expanded clone; other rows omit it.

abundance: NA
v_gene: TRBV28
len: 14
d_gene: TRBD1
j_gene: TRBJ1-1
CDR3aa: CASSSTGRNTEAFF
CDR3nt: TGTGCCAGCAGTTCGACAGGGAGGAACACTGAAGCTTTCTTT

abundance: once
v_gene: TRBV19
len: 16
d_gene: TRBD2
j_gene: TRBJ2-7
CDR3aa: CASSIVGGTSSYEQYF
CDR3nt: TGTGCCAGTAGTATAGTCGGCGGGACTAGCTCCTACGAGCAGTACTTC

abundance: NA
v_gene: TRBV19
len: 15
d_gene: NA
j_gene: TRBJ1-5
CDR3aa: CASTTTPGVNQPQHF
CDR3nt: TGTGCCAGTACTACAACCCCCGGAGTCAATCAGCCCCAGCATTTT

abundance: NA
v_gene: TRBV15
len: 15
d_gene: NA
j_gene: TRBJ2-7
CDR3aa: CATSRVSGVGYEQYF
CDR3nt: TGTGCCACCAGCAGAGTCTCAGGGGTCGGCTACGAGCAGTACTTC

abundance: NA
v_gene: TRBV9
len: 16
d_gene: NA
j_gene: TRBJ2-3
CDR3aa: CASSVLLGTSIDTQYF
CDR3nt: TGTGCCAGCAGCGTCCTCTTGGGCACTAGCATTGATACGCAGTATTTT

abundance: few
v_gene: TRBV13
len: 12
d_gene: NA
j_gene: TRBJ1-1
CDR3aa: CASSFAGFQAFF
CDR3nt: TGTGCCAGCAGCTTCGCGGGGTTCCAAGCTTTCTTT

abundance: once
v_gene: TRBV18
len: 16
d_gene: NA
j_gene: TRBJ1-5
CDR3aa: CASSPGTPDSNQPQHF
CDR3nt: TGTGCCAGCTCACCCGGGACACCCGATAGCAATCAGCCCCAGCATTTT

abundance: NA
v_gene: TRBV2
len: 16
d_gene: NA
j_gene: TRBJ2-1
CDR3aa: CASSEKGAGFLNEQFF
CDR3nt: TGTGCCAGCAGTGAGAAAGGAGCGGGTTTCCTAAATGAGCAGTTCTTC

abundance: NA
v_gene: TRBV7-2
len: 14
d_gene: NA
j_gene: TRBJ2-1
CDR3aa: CASSFPRSYNEQFF
CDR3nt: TGTGCCAGCAGCTTCCCCCGCTCCTACAATGAGCAGTTCTTC

abundance: NA
v_gene: TRBV28
len: 12
d_gene: NA
j_gene: TRBJ2-3
CDR3aa: CASSRQSDTQYF
CDR3nt: TGTGCCAGCAGCCGACAGTCAGATACGCAGTATTTT

abundance: once
v_gene: TRBV11-2
len: 16
d_gene: TRBD2
j_gene: TRBJ2-1
CDR3aa: CASSLGTSQLYNEQFF
CDR3nt: TGTGCCAGCAGCCTCGGGACTAGCCAATTGTACAATGAGCAGTTCTTC

abundance: NA
v_gene: TRBV18
len: 15
d_gene: TRBD2
j_gene: TRBJ2-1
CDR3aa: CASSPRAGESNEQFF
CDR3nt: TGTGCCAGCTCACCTCGCGCGGGAGAATCTAATGAGCAGTTCTTC

abundance: NA
v_gene: TRBV2
len: 15
d_gene: NA
j_gene: TRBJ2-1
CDR3aa: CASEPVNRIYNEQFF
CDR3nt: TGTGCCAGCGAGCCCGTCAACAGAATTTACAATGAGCAGTTCTTC

abundance: few
v_gene: TRBV29-1
len: 12
d_gene: NA
j_gene: TRBJ1-5
CDR3aa: CSVEDLGRTQHF
CDR3nt: TGCAGCGTTGAAGATCTCGGTCGTACCCAGCATTTT

abundance: NA
v_gene: TRBV7-3
len: 16
d_gene: TRBD2
j_gene: TRBJ2-1
CDR3aa: CASSLASGRLSDEQFF
CDR3nt: TGTGCCAGCAGCTTAGCTAGCGGGAGACTTTCCGATGAGCAGTTCTTC

abundance: NA
v_gene: TRBV19
len: 14
d_gene: TRBD1
j_gene: TRBJ2-1
CDR3aa: CATTPRDRVNEQFF
CDR3nt: TGTGCCACTACACCCCGGGACAGGGTAAATGAGCAGTTCTTC

abundance: NA
v_gene: TRBV7-9
len: 15
d_gene: NA
j_gene: TRBJ1-1
CDR3aa: CASSLAMGSDTEAFF
CDR3nt: TGTGCCAGCAGCTTAGCTATGGGGAGCGACACTGAAGCTTTCTTT

abundance: once
v_gene: TRBV29-1
len: 14
d_gene: TRBD2
j_gene: TRBJ2-7
CDR3aa: CSVGTSGRPYEQYF
CDR3nt: TGCAGCGTGGGGACTAGCGGGAGACCTTACGAGCAGTACTTC